The clone carrying this T cell receptor (beta chain) has just one count. Its antigen is not identified. This sample stems from a study of T cell responses to AZD1222 COVID-19 vaccine. Overall study findings and caveats: Researchers report vaccine-associated CD4 TCRs spanning spike, with dominance at 160-218 and 743-854.

TCRdb keeps only in-frame clones here, not all; method: immunoSEQ multiplex PCR. The sample holds around 130,000 clones, around 84% seen once. Germline V gene data show CDR1 as MDHEN and CDR2 as SYDVKM. Trimming took 1 base from V and 1 from J, leaving 7 bases between them. The CDR3 runs to 15 residues. V gene TRBV28 combines with J gene TRBJ1-4; D remains unclear. The source of this sequence is an adult in good health. The source material was peripheral blood, sampled on day 0 of AZD1222 vaccination. In nucleotides, the CDR3 is TGTGCCAGCAGTTTATTGGGGTTAACTAATGAAAAACTGTTTTTT. Its protein product is CASSLLGLTNEKLFF.